This T cell receptor beta chain was retrieved from a study of breast tumors, draining lymph nodes, adjacent tissues. Findings and caveats of the study: The lymph node origin of tumor T cells was framed as consistent with a hypothesis, not demonstrated.

Samples came from axillary lymph nodes draining the breast cancer. Germline-derived CDR1 and CDR2 are SNHLY and FYNNEI. The CDR3 length is 16 residues. With 3 bases clipped from V and 4 bases from J, the junction kept 8 bases outside the gene matches. One entry per CDR3 protein, called by TCRdb with MiXCR from the multiplex PCR reads. The sample has 84,000 or so distinct CDR3 sequences; around 28% are singletons. At least ten counts were recorded for this clonotype. Antigen specificity is unknown. The V and J genes are TRBV2 and TRBJ2-5; 10 bases agree with TRBD2. The sequenced material came from axillary lymph node tissue. This TCR derives from a female donor with breast cancer. Some clones in this sample may be carry-over from other donors' samples. CDR3 loop: CASSDRLAGAGETQYF. CDR3 DNA sequence: TGTGCCAGCAGTGACCGGCTAGCGGGAGCCGGAGAGACCCAGTACTTC. The whole variable domain, remainder taken from reference TRBV2 and TRBJ2-5, is EPEVTQTPSHQVTQMGQEVILRCVPISNHLYFYWYRQILGQKVEFLVSFYNNEISEKSEIFDDQFSVERPDGSNFTLKIRSTKLEDSAMYFCASSDRLAGAGETQYFGPGTRLLVL.